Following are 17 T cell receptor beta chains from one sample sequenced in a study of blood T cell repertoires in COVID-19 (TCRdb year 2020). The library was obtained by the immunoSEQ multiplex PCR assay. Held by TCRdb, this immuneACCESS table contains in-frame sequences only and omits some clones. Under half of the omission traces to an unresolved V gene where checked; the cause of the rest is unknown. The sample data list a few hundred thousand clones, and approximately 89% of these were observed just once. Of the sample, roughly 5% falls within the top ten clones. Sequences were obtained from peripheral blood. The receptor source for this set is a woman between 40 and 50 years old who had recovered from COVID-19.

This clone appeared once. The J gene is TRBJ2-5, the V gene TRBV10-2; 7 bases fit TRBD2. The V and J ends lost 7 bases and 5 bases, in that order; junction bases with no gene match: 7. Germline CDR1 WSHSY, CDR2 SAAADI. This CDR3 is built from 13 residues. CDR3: CASNSDGRETQYF. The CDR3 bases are TGCGCCAGCAATTCGGACGGGAGGGAGACCCAGTACTTC.

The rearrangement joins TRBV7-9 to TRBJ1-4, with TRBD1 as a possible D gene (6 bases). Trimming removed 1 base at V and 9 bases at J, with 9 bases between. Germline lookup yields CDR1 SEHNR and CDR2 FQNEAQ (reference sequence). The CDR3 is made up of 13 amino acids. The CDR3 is CASSLGQEKKLFF. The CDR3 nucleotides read TGTGCCAGCAGCTTAGGACAGGAGAAAAAACTGTTTTTT.

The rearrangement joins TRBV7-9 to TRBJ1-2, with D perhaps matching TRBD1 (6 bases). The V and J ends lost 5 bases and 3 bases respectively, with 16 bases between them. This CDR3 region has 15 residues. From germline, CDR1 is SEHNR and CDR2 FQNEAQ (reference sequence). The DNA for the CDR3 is TGTGCCAGCAGCCACGTTACAGGGAAGGACTATGGCTACACCTTC. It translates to CASSHVTGKDYGYTF.

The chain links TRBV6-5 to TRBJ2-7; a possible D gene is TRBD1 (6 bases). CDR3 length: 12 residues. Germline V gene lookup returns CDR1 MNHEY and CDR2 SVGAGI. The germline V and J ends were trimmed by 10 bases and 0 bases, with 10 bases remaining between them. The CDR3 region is CATRDNSYEQYF. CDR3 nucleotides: TGTGCCACACGGGACAACTCCTACGAGCAGTACTTC.

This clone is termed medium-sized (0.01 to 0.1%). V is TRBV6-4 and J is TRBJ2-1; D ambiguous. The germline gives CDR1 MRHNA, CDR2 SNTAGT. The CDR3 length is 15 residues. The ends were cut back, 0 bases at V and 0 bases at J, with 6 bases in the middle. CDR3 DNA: TGTGCCAGCAGTGACTCGCGTAACTCCTACAATGAGCAGTTCTTC. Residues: CASSDSRNSYNEQFF.

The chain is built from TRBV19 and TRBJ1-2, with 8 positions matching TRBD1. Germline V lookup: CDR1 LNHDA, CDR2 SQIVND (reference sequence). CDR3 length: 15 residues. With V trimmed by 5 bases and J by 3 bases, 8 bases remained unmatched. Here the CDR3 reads CASSFFGQGHYGYTF. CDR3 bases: TGTGCCAGTAGTTTTTTCGGACAGGGCCACTATGGCTACACCTTC.

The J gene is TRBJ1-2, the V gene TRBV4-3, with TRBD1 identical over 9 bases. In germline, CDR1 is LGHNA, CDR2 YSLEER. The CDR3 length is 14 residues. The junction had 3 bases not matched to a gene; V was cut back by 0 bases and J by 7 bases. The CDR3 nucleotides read TGCGCCAGCAGCCAAGAGCGGACAGGGGTTGGCTACACCTTC. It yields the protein CASSQERTGVGYTF.

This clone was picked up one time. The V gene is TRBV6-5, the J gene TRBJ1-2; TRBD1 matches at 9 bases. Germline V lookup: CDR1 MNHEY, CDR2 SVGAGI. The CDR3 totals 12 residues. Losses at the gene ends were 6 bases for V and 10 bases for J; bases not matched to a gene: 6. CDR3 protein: CASRDRGMDYTF. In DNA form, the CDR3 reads TGTGCCAGCAGAGACAGGGGGATGGACTACACCTTC.

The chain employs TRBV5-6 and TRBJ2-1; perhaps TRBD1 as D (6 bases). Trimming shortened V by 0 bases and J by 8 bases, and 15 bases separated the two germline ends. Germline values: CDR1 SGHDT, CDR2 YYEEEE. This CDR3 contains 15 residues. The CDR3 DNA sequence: TGTGCCAGCAGCTTGGCAACCCCAGGGGCCGATGAGCAGTTCTTC. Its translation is CASSLATPGADEQFF.

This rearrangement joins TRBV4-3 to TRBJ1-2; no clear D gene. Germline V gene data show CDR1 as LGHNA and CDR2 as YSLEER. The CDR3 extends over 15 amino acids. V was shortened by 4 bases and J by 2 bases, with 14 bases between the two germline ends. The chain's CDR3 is CASSPDWTGNYGYTF. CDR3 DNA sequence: TGCGCCAGCAGCCCGGATTGGACGGGAAACTATGGCTACACCTTC.

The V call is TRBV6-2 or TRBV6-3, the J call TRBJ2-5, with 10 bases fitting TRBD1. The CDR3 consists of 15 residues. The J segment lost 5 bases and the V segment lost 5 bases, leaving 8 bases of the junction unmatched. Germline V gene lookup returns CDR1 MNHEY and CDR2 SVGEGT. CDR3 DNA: TGTGCCAGCAGTACGCCGGGACAGGGGAGGGAGACCCAGTACTTC. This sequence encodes CASSTPGQGRETQYF.

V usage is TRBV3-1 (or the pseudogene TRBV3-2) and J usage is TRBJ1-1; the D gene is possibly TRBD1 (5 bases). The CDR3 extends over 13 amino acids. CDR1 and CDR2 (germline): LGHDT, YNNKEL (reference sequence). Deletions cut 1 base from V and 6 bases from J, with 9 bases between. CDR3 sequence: CASSQGGDAEAFF. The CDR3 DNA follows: TGTGCCAGCAGCCAAGGGGGGGATGCTGAAGCTTTCTTT.

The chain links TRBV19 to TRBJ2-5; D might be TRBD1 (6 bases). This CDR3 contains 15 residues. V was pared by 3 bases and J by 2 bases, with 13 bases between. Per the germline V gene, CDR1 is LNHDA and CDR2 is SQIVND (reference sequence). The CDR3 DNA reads TGTGCCAGTAGTATCGGCAGGGGATTTCAAGAGACCCAGTACTTC. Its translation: CASSIGRGFQETQYF.

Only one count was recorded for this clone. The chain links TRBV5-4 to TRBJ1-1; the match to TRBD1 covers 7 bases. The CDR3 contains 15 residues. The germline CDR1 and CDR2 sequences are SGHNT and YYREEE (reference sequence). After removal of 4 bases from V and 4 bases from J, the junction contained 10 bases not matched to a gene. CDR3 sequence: CASSPPGTATTEAFF. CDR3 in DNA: TGTGCCAGCAGCCCCCCGGGGACAGCGACCACTGAAGCTTTCTTT.

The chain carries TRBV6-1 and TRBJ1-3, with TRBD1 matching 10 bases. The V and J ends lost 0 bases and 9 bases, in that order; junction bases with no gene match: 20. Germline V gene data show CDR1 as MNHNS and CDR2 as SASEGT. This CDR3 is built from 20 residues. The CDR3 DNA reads TGTGCCAGCAGTGAAGCGCTTCTAACCGAGGCCGGGACAGGGGAGGGCACCATATATTTT. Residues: CASSEALLTEAGTGEGTIYF.

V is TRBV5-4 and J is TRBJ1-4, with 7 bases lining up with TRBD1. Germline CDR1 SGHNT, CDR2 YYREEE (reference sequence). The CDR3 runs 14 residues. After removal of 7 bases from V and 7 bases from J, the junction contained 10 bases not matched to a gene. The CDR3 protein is CASSNRGGGEKLFF. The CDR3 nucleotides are TGTGCCAGCTCAAACAGGGGCGGTGGTGAAAAACTGTTTTTT.

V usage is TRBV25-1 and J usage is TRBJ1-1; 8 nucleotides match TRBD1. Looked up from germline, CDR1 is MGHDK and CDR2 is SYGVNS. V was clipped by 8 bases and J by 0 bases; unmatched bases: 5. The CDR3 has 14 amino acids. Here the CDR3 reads CASSKTGVNTEAFF. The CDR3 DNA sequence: TGTGCCAGCTCTAAGACAGGGGTGAACACTGAAGCTTTCTTT.